This paragraph reports one T cell receptor (beta chain). Its antigen is currently unknown. The data originate from a study of T cells in localized non-small cell lung cancer. CDR1 is SNHLY, CDR2 FYNNEI, per germline. The CDR3 has 14 amino acids. V lost 10 bases and J lost 0; bases outside the gene matches: 9. Only in-frame clones appear in the TCRdb table, and some are missing; sequencing was by immunoSEQ multiplex PCR. Here the sample spans approximately 72,000 clones, around four fifths being singletons. The study, taken as a whole, reports: Adjacent lung tissue had a median about 58 of the top 100 clones found in the tumor. Uninvolved nearby lung showed the greatest T cell clonality, exceeding that found in tumor.

The J gene is TRBJ2-7, the V gene TRBV2; 7 bases match TRBD1. Sequencing was performed on peripheral blood, taken before any cancer treatment. The receptor was isolated from an older female donor with stage I lung adenocarcinoma. The CDR3 loop is CATAGTALSYEQYF. For the CDR3, the DNA is TGTGCCACAGCCGGGACAGCGCTCTCCTACGAGCAGTACTTC.